This T cell receptor (beta chain) was profiled in a study of cytomegalovirus exposure and HLA in healthy donors. Overall study: A prior study identified some 100 million unique TCR beta sequences from about 179 million T cells. Study-level findings and limits: Sequencing depth roughly uniform across donors was assumed in presence/absence analyses.

Primers for the PCR totalled 60 Vbeta and 13 Jbeta. TCRdb keeps only in-frame clones here, not all; method: immunoSEQ multiplex PCR. The sample contains fewer than 150,000 clones, around 81% of which appear only once. To note about this clone: The antigen is not known.

Trimming took off 7 bases at V and 7 bases at J, with 14 bases between the two ends. CDR3 length: 13 amino acids. CDR1 MNHEY and CDR2 SMNVEV come from the germline V gene (reference sequence). Sequences were obtained from PBMCs. The TCR sequence derives from a male donor in good health and CMV-seronegative. The chain has TRBV27 and TRBJ1-5, with a possible D match to TRBD1 (6 bases). CDR3 amino acids: CASTTGKGQPQHF. CDR3 DNA: TGTGCCAGCACTACAGGGAAAGGACAGCCCCAGCATTTT.